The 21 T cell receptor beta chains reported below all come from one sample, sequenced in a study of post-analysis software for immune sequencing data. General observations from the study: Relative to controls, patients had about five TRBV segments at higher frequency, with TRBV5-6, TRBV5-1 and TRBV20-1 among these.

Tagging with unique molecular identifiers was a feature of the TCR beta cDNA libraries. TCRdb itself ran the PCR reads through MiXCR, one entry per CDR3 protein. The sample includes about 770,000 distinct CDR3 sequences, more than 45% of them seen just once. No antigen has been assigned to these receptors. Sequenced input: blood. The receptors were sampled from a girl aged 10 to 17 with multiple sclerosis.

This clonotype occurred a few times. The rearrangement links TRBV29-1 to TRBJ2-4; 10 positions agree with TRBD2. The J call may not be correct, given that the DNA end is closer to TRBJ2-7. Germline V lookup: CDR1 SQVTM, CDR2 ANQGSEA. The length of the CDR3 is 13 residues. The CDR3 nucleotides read TGCAGCGTTGAAGAAGCGGGAGGGAACGAGCAGTACTTC. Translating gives CSVEEAGGNEQYF.

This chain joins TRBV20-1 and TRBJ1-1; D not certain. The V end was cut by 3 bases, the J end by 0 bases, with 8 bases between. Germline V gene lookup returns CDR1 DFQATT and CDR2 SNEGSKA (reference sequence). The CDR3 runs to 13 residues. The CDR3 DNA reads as TGCAGTGCTAGCTTGCACATGAACACTGAAGCTTTCTTT. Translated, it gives CSASLHMNTEAFF.

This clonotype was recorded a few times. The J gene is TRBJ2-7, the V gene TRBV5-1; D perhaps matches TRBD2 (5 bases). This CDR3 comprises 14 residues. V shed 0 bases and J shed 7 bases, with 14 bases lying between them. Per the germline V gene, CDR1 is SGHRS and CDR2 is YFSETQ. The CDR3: CASSLEGPTREQYF. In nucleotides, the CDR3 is TGCGCCAGCAGCTTGGAAGGACCTACTAGAGAGCAGTACTTC.

CDR3 region: CSARDMGLSGEQYF. Written as DNA, the CDR3 is TGCAGTGCTAGAGATATGGGCCTCTCCGGCGAGCAGTACTTC. The chain employs TRBV20-1 and TRBJ2-7; D is ambiguous. CDR1 DFQATT and CDR2 SNEGSKA come from the germline V gene (reference sequence). Trimming left V 0 bases short and J 6 bases short, with 15 bases between. The CDR3 is 14 amino acids.

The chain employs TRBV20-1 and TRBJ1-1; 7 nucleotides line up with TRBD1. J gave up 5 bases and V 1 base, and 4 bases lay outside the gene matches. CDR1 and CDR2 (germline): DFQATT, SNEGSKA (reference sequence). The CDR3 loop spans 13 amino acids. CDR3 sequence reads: CSARGSRGTEAFF. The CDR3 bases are TGCAGTGCTAGAGGAAGCAGGGGGACTGAAGCTTTCTTT.

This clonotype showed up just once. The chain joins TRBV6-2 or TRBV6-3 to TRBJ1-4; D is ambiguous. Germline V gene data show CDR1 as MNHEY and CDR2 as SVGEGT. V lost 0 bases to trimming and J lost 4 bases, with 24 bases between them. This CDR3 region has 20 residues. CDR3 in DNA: TGTGCCAGCAGTTACTCGCTTGGACCAGGCCGCTCTCGTTATAATGAAAAACTGTTTTTT. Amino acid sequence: CASSYSLGPGRSRYNEKLFF.

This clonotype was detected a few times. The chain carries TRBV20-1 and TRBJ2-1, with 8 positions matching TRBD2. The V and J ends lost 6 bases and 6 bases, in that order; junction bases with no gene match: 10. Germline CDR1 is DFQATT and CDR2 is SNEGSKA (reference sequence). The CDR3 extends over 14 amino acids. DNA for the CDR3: TGCAGTGCCAACGGAGTAGCGGGGTCCAATGAGCAGTTCTTC. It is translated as CSANGVAGSNEQFF.

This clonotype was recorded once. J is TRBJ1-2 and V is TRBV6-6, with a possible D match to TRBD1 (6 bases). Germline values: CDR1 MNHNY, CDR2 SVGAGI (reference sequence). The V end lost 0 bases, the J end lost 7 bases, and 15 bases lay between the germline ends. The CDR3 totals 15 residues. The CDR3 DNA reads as TGTGCCAGCAGTTACTCGACACCGGGAGGGGGTGGCTACACCTTC. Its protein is CASSYSTPGGGGYTF.

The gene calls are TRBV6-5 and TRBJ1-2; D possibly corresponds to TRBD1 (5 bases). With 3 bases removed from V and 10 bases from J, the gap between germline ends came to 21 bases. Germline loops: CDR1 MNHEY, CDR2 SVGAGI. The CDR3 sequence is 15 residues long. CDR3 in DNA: TGTGCCAGCAGTTATCGTAGCGGGACGGGTCGGGACTACACCTTC. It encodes CASSYRSGTGRDYTF.

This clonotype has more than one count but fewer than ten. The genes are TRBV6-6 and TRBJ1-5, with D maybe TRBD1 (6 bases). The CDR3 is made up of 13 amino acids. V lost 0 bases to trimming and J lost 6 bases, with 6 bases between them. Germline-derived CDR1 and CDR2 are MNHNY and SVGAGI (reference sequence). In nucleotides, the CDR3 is TGTGCCAGCAGTTACTCGACAGGTCAGCCCCAGCATTTT. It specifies CASSYSTGQPQHF.

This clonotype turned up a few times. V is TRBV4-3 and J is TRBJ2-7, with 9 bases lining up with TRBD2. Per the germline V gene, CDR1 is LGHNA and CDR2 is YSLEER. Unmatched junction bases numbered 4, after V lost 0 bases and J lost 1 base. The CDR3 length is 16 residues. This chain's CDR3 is CASSQDFSGSSYEQYF. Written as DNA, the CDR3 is TGCGCCAGCAGCCAAGATTTTAGCGGGAGTTCCTACGAGCAGTACTTC.

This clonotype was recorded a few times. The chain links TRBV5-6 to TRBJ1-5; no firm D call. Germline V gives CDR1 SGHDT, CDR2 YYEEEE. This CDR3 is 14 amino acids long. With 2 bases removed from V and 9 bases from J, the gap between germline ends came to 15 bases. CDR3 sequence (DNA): TGTGCCAGCAGCTTAACGCCGCTGCTGCTGCCCCAGCATTTT. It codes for CASSLTPLLLPQHF.

The CDR3 reads CSASGLLSYTEAFF. The DNA of the CDR3 is TGCAGTGCTAGTGGCCTCCTATCGTACACTGAAGCTTTCTTT. The J gene is TRBJ1-1, the V gene TRBV20-1, with no clear D. The CDR3 extends over 14 amino acids. Trimming stripped 3 bases from V and 3 bases from J, with 14 bases between. Germline CDR1 reads DFQATT; CDR2 reads SNEGSKA (reference sequence).

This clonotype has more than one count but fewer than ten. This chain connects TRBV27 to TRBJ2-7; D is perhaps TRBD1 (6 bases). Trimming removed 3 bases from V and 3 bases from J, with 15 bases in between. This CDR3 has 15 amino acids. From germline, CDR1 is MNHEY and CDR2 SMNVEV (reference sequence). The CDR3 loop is CASSLGATTFYEQYF. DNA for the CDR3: TGTGCCAGCAGTTTGGGGGCAACAACGTTCTACGAGCAGTACTTC.

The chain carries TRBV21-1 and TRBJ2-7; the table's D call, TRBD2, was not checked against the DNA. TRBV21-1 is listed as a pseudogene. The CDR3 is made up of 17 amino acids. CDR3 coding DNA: TGTGCCAGCAGCAACTCTCCGGTTGGCGGGAGACACGACGAGCAGTACTTC. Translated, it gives CASSNSPVGGRHDEQYF.

The CDR3 DNA follows: TGTGCCAGCAGCTCAGGGACAGATGGCTACACCTTC. This gives the protein CASSSGTDGYTF. V is TRBV9 and J is TRBJ1-2; 7 nucleotides align to TRBD1. The CDR3 sequence is 12 residues long. Germline V gene data show CDR1 as SGDLS and CDR2 as YYNGEE. The V segment lost 4 bases and the J segment 6 bases; nucleotides outside the gene matches: 3.

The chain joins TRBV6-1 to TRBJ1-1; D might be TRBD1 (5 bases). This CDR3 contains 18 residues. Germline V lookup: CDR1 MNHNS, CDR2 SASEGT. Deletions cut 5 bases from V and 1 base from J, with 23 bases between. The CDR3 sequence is CASSMGLTRTGANTEAFF. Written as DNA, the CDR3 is TGTGCCAGCAGTATGGGACTAACTCGTACTGGCGCGAACACTGAAGCTTTCTTT.

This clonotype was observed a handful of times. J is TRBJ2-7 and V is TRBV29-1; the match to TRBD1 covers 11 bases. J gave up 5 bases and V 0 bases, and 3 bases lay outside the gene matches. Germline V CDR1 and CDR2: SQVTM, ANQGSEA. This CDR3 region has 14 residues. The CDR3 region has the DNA TGCAGCGTTGAAGAGGGACAGGGGGGCGACGAGCAGTACTTC. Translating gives CSVEEGQGGDEQYF.

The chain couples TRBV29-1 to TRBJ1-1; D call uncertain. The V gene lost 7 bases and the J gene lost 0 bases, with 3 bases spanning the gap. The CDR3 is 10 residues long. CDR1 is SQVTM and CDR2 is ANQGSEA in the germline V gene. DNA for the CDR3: TGCAGCGCCCTGAACACTGAAGCTTTCTTT. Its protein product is CSALNTEAFF.

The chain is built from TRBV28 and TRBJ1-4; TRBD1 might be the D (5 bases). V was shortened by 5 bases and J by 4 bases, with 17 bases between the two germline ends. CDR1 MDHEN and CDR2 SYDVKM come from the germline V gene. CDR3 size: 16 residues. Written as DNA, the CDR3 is TGTGCCAGCAGTGAAGGGGTGGAGGGCCGTAATGAAAAACTGTTTTTT. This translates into CASSEGVEGRNEKLFF.

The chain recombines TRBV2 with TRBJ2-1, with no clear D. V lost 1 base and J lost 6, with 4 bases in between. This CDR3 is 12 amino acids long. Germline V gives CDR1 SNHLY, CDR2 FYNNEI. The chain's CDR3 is CASSEGFNEQFF. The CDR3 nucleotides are TGTGCCAGCAGTGAAGGGTTCAATGAGCAGTTCTTC.